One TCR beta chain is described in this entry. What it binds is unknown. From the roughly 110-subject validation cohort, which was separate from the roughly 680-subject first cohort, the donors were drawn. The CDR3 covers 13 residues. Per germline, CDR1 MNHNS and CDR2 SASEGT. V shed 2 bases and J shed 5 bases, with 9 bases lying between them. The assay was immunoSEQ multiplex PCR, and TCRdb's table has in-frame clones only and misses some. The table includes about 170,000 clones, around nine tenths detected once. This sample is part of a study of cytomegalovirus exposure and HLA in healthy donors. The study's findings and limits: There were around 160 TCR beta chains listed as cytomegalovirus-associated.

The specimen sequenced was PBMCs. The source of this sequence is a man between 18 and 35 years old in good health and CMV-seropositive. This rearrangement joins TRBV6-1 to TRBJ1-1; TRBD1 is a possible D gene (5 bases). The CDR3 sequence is CASSEQGGTEAFF. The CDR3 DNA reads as TGTGCCAGCAGTGAACAGGGTGGGACTGAAGCTTTCTTT.